The sequence of this TCR beta chain was determined in a study of cytomegalovirus exposure and HLA in healthy donors (dated 2017 in TCRdb). Turning to the overall study: An earlier analysis of 550 to 700 of the donors reported 276 Gb of sequence data and around 110 million unique TCR beta sequences from roughly 200 million T cells. A later genetic analysis took genome-wide SNP genotypes for about three fifths of the roughly 700 donors and used that subset as a discovery cohort. Among the roughly 380 genotyped donors, more than 70% belonged to the genetic ancestry cluster associated with self-reported Caucasian donors. Around 320 gigabases of sequencing data and approximately 84 million unique TCR sequences were included in an early release covering over 600 HLA-typed donors. The later analysis used no new phenotypic data to find candidate immune exposures, relying instead on TCR beta sequences and their occurrence across donors. Because of strong linkage in the cohort, 5 or 6 DR-DQ haplotypes were treated as single units for association and clustering. Every discovery cohort repertoire had been produced on one sequencing platform. A later analysis re-analyzed previously published TCR beta repertoires from approximately 670 donors and added high-resolution HLA genotyping to study TCR occurrence patterns. HLA typing included class I and class II loci at four-digit resolution. In addition to the first cohort of 650 to 800 subjects, a separate validation cohort of 130 or so different subjects was used. Among over 350 genotyped donors of the cohort, an average of around 240,000 unique TCR beta nucleotide sequences were sequenced per donor, around 20% of them non-productive. The study combined high-throughput TCR immunosequencing, statistical association of individual TCRs with disease status, and machine learning to predict cytomegalovirus infection status. Using immunosequencing, the study profiled T cell repertoires from fewer than 700 subjects and related those repertoires to cytomegalovirus serostatus. The study was designed to test whether signatures of past pathogen exposure could be identified by cataloging public T cell receptors. To decide whether each TCR beta V gene segment behaved as functional or pseudogenic, an earlier analysis of fewer than 750 of the donors relied on high-throughput TCR beta sequencing. Donor age, sex, ethnicity and CMV serostatus were collected together with the repertoire data. Typing coverage varied by locus: roughly 620-630 donors for A, B, C, DRB1 and DQB1; roughly 520 for DQA1; around 610 for DPA1; 400 to 480 for DPB1.

Its CDR3 holds 14 amino acids, cysteine through phenylalanine. Of the read, only the CDR3 DNA is kept; its 42 bases are in frame from base 1. Between the V and J ends, shortened by 5 bases and 3 bases respectively, the junction contains 13 bases. CDR1 GTSNPN and CDR2 SVGIG were looked up in the germline V gene (reference sequence). The library was prepared using the immunoSEQ multiplex PCR assay. For the multiplex PCR, a mixture combining 60 forward primers for TCR Vbeta segments and 13 reverse primers for TCR Jbeta segments was used. The CDR3 region of rearranged TCR beta genes was amplified from genomic DNA by a multiplex PCR assay. On the Illumina HiSeq System, the amplified TCR beta libraries were sequenced as 87-base-pair reads. Under the source paper's analysis protocol: A later analysis tallied tens of millions of unique TCR beta chains across the 700 or so repertoires, and roughly 11 million of those chains were shared by two or more donors. Raw reads were error-corrected and collapsed into unique sequences by a nearest-neighbor algorithm in which closely related sequences were merged to remove PCR and sequencing errors. CDR3 sequences were aligned to IMGT reference sequences to assign V, D and J gene segments. For a sequence to be retained, at least a six-nucleotide match to both a V gene segment and a J gene segment was required. A rearrangement was called productive if the CDR3 had no stop codons and remained in frame with V and J, and every other rearrangement was called non-productive. CDR3 was defined by IMGT convention, running from the second conserved V-encoded cysteine to the conserved J-encoded phenylalanine. The earlier analysis of some 550 of the donors excluded any sequence lacking an unambiguous match to a single V gene segment. An earlier analysis of almost 600 of the donors classified V segments as functional when productive rearrangements were above 56.7% and as segregating when the standard deviation between donors was above 5%. A statistical classification framework was developed to diagnose cytomegalovirus status using the catalog of TCR beta chain sequences. In a later analysis, TCR nucleotide sequences were compared against IMGT/GENE-DB human TR gene sequences so that V and J genes could be assigned. Using the TCRdist pipeline, a later analysis assigned CDR3 sequences along with most-parsimonious VDJ recombination scenarios. In a later analysis, each TCR beta chain was defined by its CDR3 amino acid sequence together with its V-gene family, and reads without a unique V-gene family were excluded. In a later analysis, around 600 highly shared, low-generation-probability nucleotide sequences were removed to address suspected cross-contamination and a sequencing artifact. For each public chain, a later analysis derived a clonal expansion index from normalized ranks of inferred template counts within each repertoire. Generation probabilities in a later analysis came from a VDJ recombination model fitted to out-of-frame rearrangements, and those results were checked against IGoR. A later analysis scored TCR-TCR, TCR-HLA and TCR-CMV co-occurrence with hypergeometric tests, applying a repertoire-size bias correction to TCR pairs. To estimate false discovery rates, a later analysis permuted the HLA or CMV assignments 20 times. In a later analysis, co-occurring TCRs were grouped using DBSCAN, and TCRdist sequence similarity was added for clustering within HLA-allele-positive subsets. Co-occurrence clustering excluded repertoires with fewer than 30,000 or more than 120,000 public chains, plus five with anomalous nucleotide sharing. TCRdb provides this immuneACCESS table in a form limited to in-frame rearrangements. Some clones are lacking; in checked studies, under half of them reflect an unresolved V gene, and why the rest are absent is not known. The V and J calls and clone size were taken over from that table, and D and trimming were inferred from the DNA. This sample has around 150,000 clones in its table, and less than 80% of those were observed once. Clones ranked in the top ten supply around 6.3% of the sample.

Results the study describes overall, beyond this receptor: Because counts were too low, some 17 rarely observed V segments, including chromosome 9 orphons, were excluded from the earlier analysis of some 590 of the donors. In an earlier analysis of around 600 of the donors, most TCR beta V segments appeared in productive rearrangements about 87% or about 30% of the time, broadly matching IMGT annotations. In a later analysis, the rate of TCR association differed among HLA loci, with DRB1 alleles having the most associated TCRs and HLA-C alleles having the fewest. Because HLA typing was unavailable for some donors at each locus, only the typed subset was used in association tests. According to a later analysis, most CMV-associated TCR beta chains appeared to be HLA-restricted, and the HLA associations seemed to be driven largely by CMV exposure. Linkage disequilibrium might explain the correlated functional status among segregating V segments, but an unknown experimental factor could not be ruled out. In a later genetic analysis, fewer N-insertions in productive TCRs were reported among donors in an Asian-associated ancestry cluster than the 666-donor mean. According to a later analysis, parvovirus B19, influenza, CMV and Epstein-Barr virus appeared linked to several top co-occurrence clusters. In a later analysis, HLA-associated TCR beta chains were found to be more clonally expanded and to have lower generation probabilities than equally common non-associated chains. The authors suggested that the approach could potentially be extended to other disease states and immunological phenotypes. A total of fewer than 200 TCR beta chains were listed by the study as associated with cytomegalovirus. In this cohort, only TCR beta chains were sequenced, and detectable features were limited by the absence of alpha or paired-chain data. At a false discovery rate of 0.05, a later analysis linked around 15,000 TCR beta sequences to specific HLA alleles. An association between a missense DCLRE1C variant and V-gene and J-gene trimming of TCR beta chains was found in a later genetic analysis and replicated in an independent cohort. Three of the identified cytomegalovirus-associated TCR beta chains were confirmed in vitro to be specific for cytomegalovirus antigens. A cluster of highly shared sequence variants was judged likely to be a technical artifact of the sequencing pipeline. Sequencing depth was assumed to be roughly uniform across donors in the presence/absence analyses, though that assumption may not hold. Most TCR sequences were seen in very few donors, while some public TCRs were found in many individuals. The classifier was reported to diagnose cytomegalovirus status with high specificity and sensitivity in both the original and validation cohorts. A further reported finding was that TCR beta sequences accurately predicted the HLA-A and HLA-B alleles for most subjects in the first cohort. When HLA alleles, especially DR and DQ, strongly co-occurred, attributing TCR associations to individual alleles was difficult. Because the 87-base-pair reads could not distinguish some IMGT-functional V segments, including TRBV6-2 and TRBV6-3, those segments were excluded. The only immune exposure information available for the cohort was CMV serostatus.

Details on this clone: Its antigen is currently not known. Base-call qualities are not available, and no considerably larger clone is one nucleotide away.

The cohort consisted of 600 or so healthy bone marrow donors. At the time of sampling, all cohort members were nominally healthy, though unrecorded immune exposures were likely present. The donor tested CMV seropositive, placing the donor among the 289 seropositive members of the cohort. A peripheral blood sample was provided by each donor, and peripheral blood mononuclear cells were used for TCR beta sequencing. Genomic DNA extraction from the blood cell samples was performed with the Qiagen DNeasy Blood Extraction Kit. The chain is assembled from TRBV30 and TRBJ2-2, and TRBD2 may be the D gene, going by 5 matching bases. The source of this sequence is a man aged 35 to 55 in good health and CMV-seropositive. The sequenced sample consisted of PBMCs. The nucleotides are TGTGCCTGGGCGATGGCGGGTTACACCGGGGAGCTGTTTTTT. Its translation reads: CAWAMAGYTGELFF.